The sequence of this T cell receptor (beta chain) was determined in a study of blood T cell repertoires in COVID-19. Per the germline V gene, CDR1 is GTSNPN and CDR2 is SVGIG (reference sequence). Trimming removed 0 bases from V and 0 bases from J, with 14 bases in between. CDR3 length: 16 residues. Per the study methods: For nucleated cells, counts were estimated from reference gene primer amplification. The method was immunoSEQ multiplex PCR; TCRdb's version includes in-frame clones alone and lacks a portion of them. The D gene and trimming were derived from the DNA, and the V and J assignments and clone size from that table. The sample records around 230,000 clones, around 88% being singletons.

The V gene is TRBV30, the J gene TRBJ2-5; D might be TRBD1 (5 bases). The sequenced sample consisted of peripheral blood. The TCR comes from a woman aged 45-65 years with acute or convalescent COVID-19. The CDR3 is CAWSVFGAGYQETQYF. The CDR3 region has the DNA TGTGCCTGGAGTGTATTCGGCGCAGGGTACCAAGAGACCCAGTACTTC.